The rows below give T cell receptor beta chains drawn from one sample of a study of blood T cell dynamics during melanoma immunotherapy. Using immunoSEQ multiplex PCR, the repertoire was profiled, and TCRdb retains in-frame clones only, with some absent. The data show several thousand clones, with roughly 87% seen just once and 3.3% held by the top ten. The sequenced sample was blood, obtained from a patient treated with checkpoint blockade. The source of these receptors is a human donor with melanoma. The CDR3 runs from the conserved cysteine through the conserved F or W. A D gene is named only where the DNA matches it firmly. Clone size is not always given. Where it is, it says once, few, many or a class for expanded clones.

cdr3_nt: TGCGCCAGCAGCTTTGGGACAGGGGGAATGAACACTGAAGCTTTCTTT
cdr3_aa: CASSFGTGGMNTEAFF
clone_size: -
d_call: TRBD1
v_call: TRBV5-1
j_call: TRBJ1-1

cdr3_nt: TGCAGCGTACAAACAGGGGGTGGGACTGAAGCTTTCTTT
cdr3_aa: CSVQTGGGTEAFF
clone_size: -
d_call: TRBD1
v_call: TRBV29-1
j_call: TRBJ1-1

cdr3_nt: TGTGCCAGCAACTCCCGGACTAGCGGGAAGGTCGGCACCGGGGAGCTGTTTTTT
cdr3_aa: CASNSRTSGKVGTGELFF
clone_size: -
d_call: TRBD2
v_call: TRBV5-6
j_call: TRBJ2-2

cdr3_nt: TGTGCCAGCTCGGTGGGCGACCCCAACTACTCCTACGAGCAGTACTTC
cdr3_aa: CASSVGDPNYSYEQYF
clone_size: -
d_call: -
v_call: TRBV11-3
j_call: TRBJ2-7

cdr3_nt: TGTGCCAGTAGTATGCAAGGGACTGGAAACACCATATATTTT
cdr3_aa: CASSMQGTGNTIYF
clone_size: -
d_call: -
v_call: TRBV19
j_call: TRBJ1-3

cdr3_nt: TGTGCCACCTCCGCAGCGGGGGGCTACACCGGGGAGCTGTTTTTT
cdr3_aa: CATSAAGGYTGELFF
clone_size: -
d_call: TRBD2
v_call: TRBV2
j_call: TRBJ2-2

cdr3_nt: TGTGCCAGTAGTATAGATCGGGCGGTCGATGAAAAACTGTTTTTT
cdr3_aa: CASSIDRAVDEKLFF
clone_size: once
d_call: -
v_call: TRBV19
j_call: TRBJ1-4

cdr3_nt: TGTGCCAGTAGTATAGGGCGGTACACTGAAGCTTTCTTT
cdr3_aa: CASSIGRYTEAFF
clone_size: -
d_call: -
v_call: TRBV19
j_call: TRBJ1-1

cdr3_nt: TGCGCCAGCAGCCCCCGACTAGCAATTGGAAATGAGCAGTTCTTC
cdr3_aa: CASSPRLAIGNEQFF
clone_size: -
d_call: TRBD2
v_call: TRBV4-1
j_call: TRBJ2-1

cdr3_nt: TGTGCCAGCAATGCGTGGGACACTGAAGCTTTCTTT
cdr3_aa: CASNAWDTEAFF
clone_size: -
d_call: -
v_call: TRBV6-5
j_call: TRBJ1-1

cdr3_nt: TGTGCCAGCAGCGTGGGGGCCGGGGAGCTGTTTTTT
cdr3_aa: CASSVGAGELFF
clone_size: -
d_call: -
v_call: TRBV21-1
j_call: TRBJ2-2

cdr3_nt: TGTGCCAGCAGCGCACCGATTAGTAACACTGAAGCTTTCTTT
cdr3_aa: CASSAPISNTEAFF
clone_size: -
d_call: -
v_call: TRBV11-2
j_call: TRBJ1-1

cdr3_nt: TGTGCCAGCAGCTTGGATCAGGGCCTGGGGGGGGCGTACGAGCAGTACTTC
cdr3_aa: CASSLDQGLGGAYEQYF
clone_size: -
d_call: -
v_call: TRBV5-4
j_call: TRBJ2-7

cdr3_nt: TGTGCCAGCTCTACCGGGACAGGGTCCTACGAGCAGTACTTC
cdr3_aa: CASSTGTGSYEQYF
clone_size: -
d_call: TRBD1
v_call: TRBV18
j_call: TRBJ2-7

cdr3_nt: TGCAGCGTCGGTTTGGTGGAGACCCAGTACTTC
cdr3_aa: CSVGLVETQYF
clone_size: -
d_call: -
v_call: TRBV29-1
j_call: TRBJ2-5

cdr3_nt: TGTGCCAGCAGTGAACTCGGGCTGAGGGAAGAGACCCAGTACTTC
cdr3_aa: CASSELGLREETQYF
clone_size: -
d_call: -
v_call: TRBV2
j_call: TRBJ2-5

cdr3_nt: TGTGCCTGGAATTACAGGGGGCTCACGGCTTTCTTT
cdr3_aa: CAWNYRGLTAFF
clone_size: large
d_call: TRBD1
v_call: TRBV30
j_call: TRBJ1-1

cdr3_nt: TGCGCCAGCAGCTTTGTGGGGGGTAAAGAGACCCAGTACTTC
cdr3_aa: CASSFVGGKETQYF
clone_size: -
d_call: -
v_call: TRBV5-1
j_call: TRBJ2-5

cdr3_nt: TGCGCCAGCAGTCACACAGGGACCGGGGAGCTGTTTTTT
cdr3_aa: CASSHTGTGELFF
clone_size: -
d_call: -
v_call: TRBV23-1
j_call: TRBJ2-2

cdr3_nt: TGTGCCAGCAGTGACGGGACGGTTAACACTGAAGCTTTCTTT
cdr3_aa: CASSDGTVNTEAFF
clone_size: -
d_call: -
v_call: TRBV6-1
j_call: TRBJ1-1

cdr3_nt: TGTGCTTCCGGGCCGTGGGGGGGCAGAGGCTACACCTTC
cdr3_aa: CASGPWGGRGYTF
clone_size: -
d_call: -
v_call: TRBV28
j_call: TRBJ1-2

cdr3_nt: TGTGCCAGCAGCCGGAGCACAGATACGCAGTATTTT
cdr3_aa: CASSRSTDTQYF
clone_size: -
d_call: -
v_call: TRBV5-4
j_call: TRBJ2-3

cdr3_nt: TGTGCCAGCAGTTCCGCCCGGACAGGGTTTGCCTACGAGCAGTACTTC
cdr3_aa: CASSSARTGFAYEQYF
clone_size: -
d_call: TRBD1
v_call: TRBV28
j_call: TRBJ2-7

cdr3_nt: TGTGCCAGCTCCATCTCGCCCGAGGGGGGGCGACGTGACTATGGCTACACCTTC
cdr3_aa: CASSISPEGGRRDYGYTF
clone_size: -
d_call: -
v_call: TRBV18
j_call: TRBJ1-2

cdr3_nt: TGTGCCAGCAGCTTGAGGGAGGCCCGGGGGACGCAGTATTTT
cdr3_aa: CASSLREARGTQYF
clone_size: -
d_call: -
v_call: TRBV7-2
j_call: TRBJ2-3

cdr3_nt: TGCGCCAGCAGCTTGGGAGTAGTCGGGGAGCTGTTTTTT
cdr3_aa: CASSLGVVGELFF
clone_size: -
d_call: -
v_call: TRBV5-1
j_call: TRBJ2-2

cdr3_nt: TGTGCTATCCAATTCGCAGGGAACACCATATATTTT
cdr3_aa: CAIQFAGNTIYF
clone_size: few
d_call: -
v_call: TRBV12-5
j_call: TRBJ1-3

cdr3_nt: TGCGCCAGCAGCTCCCTAGCGGGAGGGGTGGCCGGGGAGCTGTTTTTT
cdr3_aa: CASSSLAGGVAGELFF
clone_size: -
d_call: TRBD2
v_call: TRBV5-1
j_call: TRBJ2-2

cdr3_nt: TGTGCCAGCAGCTTAAATGGCGGAAACTACGAGCAGTACTTC
cdr3_aa: CASSLNGGNYEQYF
clone_size: -
d_call: -
v_call: TRBV7-3
j_call: TRBJ2-7

cdr3_nt: TGTGCCAGTAGTGGGACAGGGGGTGAAAAACTGTTTTTT
cdr3_aa: CASSGTGGEKLFF
clone_size: -
d_call: TRBD1
v_call: TRBV19
j_call: TRBJ1-4

cdr3_nt: TGTGCCAGCAGCGTAAGCGGGCTAAACACCGGGGAGCTGTTTTTT
cdr3_aa: CASSVSGLNTGELFF
clone_size: -
d_call: -
v_call: TRBV7-2
j_call: TRBJ2-2

cdr3_nt: TGTGCCAGCTCACCACAAAGGAAGGACCTCCACTCCTACGAGCAGTACTTC
cdr3_aa: CASSPQRKDLHSYEQYF
clone_size: -
d_call: -
v_call: TRBV18
j_call: TRBJ2-7

cdr3_nt: TGTGCCAGCAGCACCGGGACAGGGGTCTACAATGAGCAGTTCTTC
cdr3_aa: CASSTGTGVYNEQFF
clone_size: -
d_call: TRBD1
v_call: TRBV5-4
j_call: TRBJ2-1

cdr3_nt: TGTGCCAGCAGCTTAGTAGGTTTGGGGCAGGGGTATGGCTACACCTTC
cdr3_aa: CASSLVGLGQGYGYTF
clone_size: -
d_call: -
v_call: TRBV7-2
j_call: TRBJ1-2

cdr3_nt: TGTGCCAGCAGCTTAACGGGAGGCAGAAATAATTCACCCCTCCACTTT
cdr3_aa: CASSLTGGRNNSPLHF
clone_size: -
d_call: -
v_call: TRBV7-2
j_call: TRBJ1-6

cdr3_nt: TGTGCCTGGTTAAATAAAGCTAGCGGGATTAGAGATACGCAGTATTTT
cdr3_aa: CAWLNKASGIRDTQYF
clone_size: -
d_call: TRBD2
v_call: TRBV30
j_call: TRBJ2-3

cdr3_nt: TGTGCCAGCAGACCAACCGGGACAGCCACTGAAGCTTTCTTT
cdr3_aa: CASRPTGTATEAFF
clone_size: -
d_call: TRBD1
v_call: TRBV28
j_call: TRBJ1-1

cdr3_nt: TGTGCCAGTGACCCGGGGGCACAACTAGCCAAAAACATTCAGTACTTC
cdr3_aa: CASDPGAQLAKNIQYF
clone_size: -
d_call: -
v_call: TRBV7-9
j_call: TRBJ2-4

cdr3_nt: TGTGCCAGCCCCGAAGGGCTGAACACTGAAGCTTTCTTT
cdr3_aa: CASPEGLNTEAFF
clone_size: -
d_call: -
v_call: TRBV2
j_call: TRBJ1-1

cdr3_nt: TGTGCCAGCAGGACCCAATACACCGGGGAGCTGTTTTTT
cdr3_aa: CASRTQYTGELFF
clone_size: -
d_call: -
v_call: TRBV5-4
j_call: TRBJ2-2

cdr3_nt: TGTGCCAGCAGTCCCCCGGACAGGGGGCGGGAAAAACTGTTTTTT
cdr3_aa: CASSPPDRGREKLFF
clone_size: -
d_call: TRBD1
v_call: TRBV28
j_call: TRBJ1-4

cdr3_nt: TGTGCCAGCTCAGAACCTTCGGGTGGTCAGCCCCAGCATTTT
cdr3_aa: CASSEPSGGQPQHF
clone_size: -
d_call: -
v_call: TRBV2
j_call: TRBJ1-5

cdr3_nt: TGTGCCAGCAGCTTGTGGGCTAGCGGGGGCCCTGGGAATGAGCAGTTCTTC
cdr3_aa: CASSLWASGGPGNEQFF
clone_size: -
d_call: TRBD2
v_call: TRBV5-6
j_call: TRBJ2-1

cdr3_nt: TGTGCCAGCAGTTTAAATCCCGGGTTACACAGGGGTGGTTACGAGCAGTACTTC
cdr3_aa: CASSLNPGLHRGGYEQYF
clone_size: -
d_call: TRBD1
v_call: TRBV27
j_call: TRBJ2-7

cdr3_nt: TGTGCCAGCAGCAGGGATGTAAGTGAAGAGCAGTACTTC
cdr3_aa: CASSRDVSEEQYF
clone_size: -
d_call: -
v_call: TRBV7-9
j_call: TRBJ2-7

cdr3_nt: TGTGCCAGCAACAGAGAGGAGACCCAGTACTTC
cdr3_aa: CASNREETQYF
clone_size: -
d_call: -
v_call: TRBV7-9
j_call: TRBJ2-5

cdr3_nt: TGTGCCAGCAGCGCACGGACAGGGAGATCCTACAATGAGCAGTTCTTC
cdr3_aa: CASSARTGRSYNEQFF
clone_size: once
d_call: TRBD1
v_call: TRBV7-6
j_call: TRBJ2-1

cdr3_nt: TGTGCCAGCTCACCGAGCACAGGTAGCAATCAGCCCCAGCATTTT
cdr3_aa: CASSPSTGSNQPQHF
clone_size: -
d_call: -
v_call: TRBV18
j_call: TRBJ1-5

cdr3_nt: TGTGCCAGCAGCGTAGGTTCGCAGGGGGCGCAGAGTGGCTACACCTTC
cdr3_aa: CASSVGSQGAQSGYTF
clone_size: once
d_call: TRBD1
v_call: TRBV9
j_call: TRBJ1-2

cdr3_nt: TGTGCCAGCAGCTTTAGGGACGGGACTGAAGCTTTCTTT
cdr3_aa: CASSFRDGTEAFF
clone_size: -
d_call: -
v_call: TRBV5-8
j_call: TRBJ1-1

cdr3_nt: TGCGCCAGCGGACGGGACAGGTCTTACGAGCAGTACTTC
cdr3_aa: CASGRDRSYEQYF
clone_size: -
d_call: TRBD1
v_call: TRBV5-1
j_call: TRBJ2-7

cdr3_nt: TGCAGCGTCCCAGGTGGGGCGTTAGATAGCAATGAGCAGTTCTTC
cdr3_aa: CSVPGGALDSNEQFF
clone_size: -
d_call: -
v_call: TRBV29-1
j_call: TRBJ2-1

cdr3_nt: TGCGCCAGCAGCCACCCCACCGGGAGGGCGAAGGCCTATAATTCACCCCTCCACTTT
cdr3_aa: CASSHPTGRAKAYNSPLHF
clone_size: -
d_call: -
v_call: TRBV4-1
j_call: TRBJ1-6